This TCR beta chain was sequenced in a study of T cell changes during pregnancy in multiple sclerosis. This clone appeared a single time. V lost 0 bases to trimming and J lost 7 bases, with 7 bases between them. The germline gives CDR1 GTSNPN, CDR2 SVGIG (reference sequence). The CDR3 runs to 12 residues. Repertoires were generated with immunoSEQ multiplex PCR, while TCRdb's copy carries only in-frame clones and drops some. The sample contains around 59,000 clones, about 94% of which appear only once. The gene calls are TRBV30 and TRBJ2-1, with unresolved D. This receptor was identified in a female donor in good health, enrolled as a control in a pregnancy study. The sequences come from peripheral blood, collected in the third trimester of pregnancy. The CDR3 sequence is CAWSVTTNEQFF. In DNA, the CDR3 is TGTGCCTGGAGTGTTACTACGAATGAGCAGTTCTTC.